Below are 12 T cell receptor beta chains sequenced from a single sample in a study of CD8 T cells in Susac syndrome. Reverse transcription of about 0.5 to 1 ug RNA used random hexamers. TCRdb called the immunoSEQ multiplex PCR reads again in MiXCR, with one record for every CDR3 protein. The sample includes 80,000 or so distinct CDR3 sequences, roughly 94% of them seen just once. Sequencing was done on a sample of CD8+ T cells from PBMCs. The receptors stem from a human donor with Susac syndrome.

The rearrangement links TRBV30 to TRBJ2-3; the D gene could be TRBD1 or TRBD2 (6 bases each). CDR1 GTSNPN and CDR2 SVGIG come from the germline V gene (reference sequence). V was pared by 6 bases and J by 0 bases, with 16 bases between. The CDR3 runs to 15 residues. The DNA for the CDR3 is TGTGCCTGTTCGTTGAGGGGGGCTAGCACAGATACGCAGTATTTT. Translation gives CACSLRGASTDTQYF.

This rearrangement joins TRBV30 to TRBJ2-4; D is ambiguous. Germline lookup yields CDR1 GTSNPN and CDR2 SVGIG (reference sequence). The CDR3 extends over 13 amino acids. Trimming took off 4 bases at V and 0 bases at J, with 7 bases between the two ends. The CDR3 sequence is CAWKTLAKNIQYF. CDR3 nucleotides: TGTGCCTGGAAGACTCTAGCCAAAAACATTCAGTACTTC.

This chain connects TRBV2 to TRBJ1-1; TRBD1 matches 7 bases. J lost 6 bases, V lost 7 bases, and 8 bases had no gene match. This CDR3 has 13 residues. Per the germline V gene, CDR1 is SNHLY and CDR2 is FYNNEI. Here the CDR3 DNA reads TGTGCCAGCACCGAGGGACAGAGGGCTGAAGCTTTCTTT. Translated, it gives CASTEGQRAEAFF. The variable domain in full, with the rest retrieved from reference TRBV2 and TRBJ1-1, is EPEVTQTPSHQVTQMGQEVILRCVPISNHLYFYWYRQILGQKVEFLVSFYNNEISEKSEIFDDQFSVERPDGSNFTLKIRSTKLEDSAMYFCASTEGQRAEAFFGQGTRLTVV.

This clonotype was detected only once. The gene calls are TRBV19 and TRBJ1-5; weak D call: TRBD1 (6 bases). This CDR3 has 16 residues. Deletions cut 5 bases from V and 0 bases from J, with 14 bases between. In germline, CDR1 is LNHDA, CDR2 SQIVND (reference sequence). The CDR3 is CASSPRTDDSNQPQHF. The CDR3 DNA follows: TGTGCCAGTAGTCCCCGGACAGACGATAGCAATCAGCCCCAGCATTTT.

The chain employs TRBV5-4 and TRBJ2-5, with a weak D call TRBD1 (7 bases). Germline lookup yields CDR1 SGHNT and CDR2 YYREEE (reference sequence). Trimming left V 9 bases short and J 4 bases short, with 19 bases between. CDR3 length equals 14 residues. The CDR3 bases are TGTGCCACCATTCAGGGGGAGGACGTAGAGACCCAGTACTTC. This translates into CATIQGEDVETQYF.

V gene TRBV5-1 combines with J gene TRBJ2-3, with 12 bases fitting TRBD2. The CDR3 sequence is 16 residues long. Looked up from germline, CDR1 is SGHRS and CDR2 is YFSETQ. The V segment lost 0 bases and the J segment 11 bases; nucleotides outside the gene matches: 10. CDR3 amino acids: CASSLELAGGGSMQYF. CDR3 DNA: TGCGCCAGCAGCTTGGAACTAGCGGGAGGTGGATCGATGCAGTATTTT.

The chain carries TRBV15 and TRBJ1-5, with D perhaps TRBD1 (5 bases). CDR3 length equals 14 residues. Deletions cut 4 bases from V and 7 bases from J, with 14 bases between. CDR1 is LNHNV, CDR2 YYDKDF, per germline (reference sequence). The CDR3 DNA follows: TGTGCCACCAGCAACGGGGGGAAGGGCCAGCCCCAGCATTTT. Its protein is CATSNGGKGQPQHF.

The chain has TRBV3-1 and TRBJ1-5; D gene unclear. From germline, CDR1 is LGHDT and CDR2 YNNKEL (reference sequence). Trimming pared 1 base from V and 3 bases from J, leaving 16 bases between. The CDR3 extends over 17 amino acids. CDR3 nucleotides: TGTGCCAGCAGCCAAGCCCAGATAGACCGGGTCAATCAGCCCCAGCATTTT. Translated: CASSQAQIDRVNQPQHF. The entire variable domain, with the rest obtained from reference TRBV3-1 and TRBJ1-5, is as follows: DTAVSQTPKYLVTQMGNDKSIKCEQNLGHDTMYWYKQDSKKFLKIMFSYNNKELIINETVPNRFSPKSPDKAHLNLHINSLELGDSAVYFCASSQAQIDRVNQPQHFGDGTRLSIL.

This chain joins TRBV7-2 and TRBJ2-6; D not certain. V dropped 5 bases and J dropped 2 bases, with 10 bases sitting between them. This CDR3 has 15 residues. Germline V lookup: CDR1 SGHTA, CDR2 FQGNSA. This chain's CDR3 is CASSPARAGANVLTF. The CDR3 nucleotides are TGTGCCAGCAGCCCAGCCCGGGCTGGGGCCAACGTCCTGACTTTC.

V and J are TRBV5-1 and TRBJ1-4; D unclear. V was pared by 0 bases and J by 4 bases, with 7 bases between. CDR3 size: 14 residues. CDR1 is SGHRS and CDR2 is YFSETQ in the germline V gene. The CDR3 DNA reads TGCGCCAGCAGCTTGGCCGTAGGTAATGAAAAACTGTTTTTT. Encoded protein: CASSLAVGNEKLFF.

The chain links TRBV20-1 to TRBJ1-2, with D perhaps TRBD1 (5 bases). Germline assignment: CDR1 DFQATT and CDR2 SNEGSKA (reference sequence). The CDR3 sequence is 12 residues long. The ends were cut back, 1 base at V and 4 bases at J, with 7 bases in the middle. CDR3 DNA: TGCAGTGCTAGAGGGGGACGCTATGGCTACACCTTC. Translating it yields CSARGGRYGYTF.

V gene TRBV14 combines with J gene TRBJ2-2, with D hard to call. Trimming shortened V by 0 bases and J by 2 bases, and 13 bases separated the two germline ends. The CDR3 has 17 residues. Germline loops: CDR1 SGHDN, CDR2 FVKESK. CDR3 sequence reads: CASSQEGETRNTGELFF. The CDR3 DNA follows: TGTGCCAGCAGCCAAGAAGGAGAGACACGAAACACCGGGGAGCTGTTTTTT.